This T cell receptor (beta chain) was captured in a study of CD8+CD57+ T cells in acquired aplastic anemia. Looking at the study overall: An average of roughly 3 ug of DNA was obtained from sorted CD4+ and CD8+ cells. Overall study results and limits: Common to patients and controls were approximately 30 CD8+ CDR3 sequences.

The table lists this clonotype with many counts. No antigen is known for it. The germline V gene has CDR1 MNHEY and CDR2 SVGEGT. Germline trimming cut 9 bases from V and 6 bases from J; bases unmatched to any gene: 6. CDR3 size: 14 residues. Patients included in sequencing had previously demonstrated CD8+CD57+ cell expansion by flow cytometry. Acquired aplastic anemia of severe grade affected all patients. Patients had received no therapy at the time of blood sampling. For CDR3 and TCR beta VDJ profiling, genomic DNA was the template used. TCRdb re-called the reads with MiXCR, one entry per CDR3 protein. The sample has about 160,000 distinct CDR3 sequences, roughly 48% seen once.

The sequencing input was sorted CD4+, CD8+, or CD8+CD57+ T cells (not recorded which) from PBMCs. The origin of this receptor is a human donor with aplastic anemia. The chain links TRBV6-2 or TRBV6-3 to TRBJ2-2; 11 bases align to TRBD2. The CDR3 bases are TGTGCCAGTAGGACTAGCGGGTCTGCCGGGGAGCTGTTTTTT. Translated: CASRTSGSAGELFF.